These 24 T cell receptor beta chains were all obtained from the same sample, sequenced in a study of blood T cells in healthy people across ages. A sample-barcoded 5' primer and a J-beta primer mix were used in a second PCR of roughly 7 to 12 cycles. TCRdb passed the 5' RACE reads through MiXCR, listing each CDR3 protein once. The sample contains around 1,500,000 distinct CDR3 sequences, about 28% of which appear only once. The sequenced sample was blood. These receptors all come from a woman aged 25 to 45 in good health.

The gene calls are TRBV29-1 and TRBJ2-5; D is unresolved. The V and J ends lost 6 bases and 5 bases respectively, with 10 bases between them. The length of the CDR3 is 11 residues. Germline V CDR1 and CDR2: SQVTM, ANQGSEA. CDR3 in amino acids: CSVVFGETQYF. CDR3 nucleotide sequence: TGCAGCGTCGTGTTTGGGGAGACCCAGTACTTC.

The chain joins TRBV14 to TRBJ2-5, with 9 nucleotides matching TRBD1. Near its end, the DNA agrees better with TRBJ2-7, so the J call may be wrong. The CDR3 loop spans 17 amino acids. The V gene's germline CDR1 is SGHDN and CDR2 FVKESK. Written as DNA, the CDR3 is TGTGCCAGCAGCCAAGATATGGTGGGGACAGGGATATCCGAGCAGTACTTC. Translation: CASSQDMVGTGISEQYF.

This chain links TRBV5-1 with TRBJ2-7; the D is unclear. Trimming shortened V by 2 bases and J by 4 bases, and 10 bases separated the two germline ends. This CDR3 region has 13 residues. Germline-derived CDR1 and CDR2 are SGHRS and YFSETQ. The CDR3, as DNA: TGCGCCAGCAGCTTCCCAGAAGGGTACGAGCAGTACTTC. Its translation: CASSFPEGYEQYF.

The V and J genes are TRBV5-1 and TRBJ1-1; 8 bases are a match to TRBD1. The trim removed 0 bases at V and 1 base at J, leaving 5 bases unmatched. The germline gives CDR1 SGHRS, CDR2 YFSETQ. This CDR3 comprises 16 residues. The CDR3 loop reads CASSLAAGGTNTEAFF. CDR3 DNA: TGCGCCAGCAGCTTGGCAGCAGGGGGCACGAACACTGAAGCTTTCTTT.

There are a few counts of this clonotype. The DNA for the CDR3 is TGCGCCAGCAGCTTTTCCGGGACTAGCGGAGATACGCAGTATTTT. Protein: CASSFSGTSGDTQYF. The V gene is TRBV5-1, the J gene TRBJ2-3, with 11 bases fitting TRBD2. The V segment lost 2 bases and the J segment 5 bases; nucleotides outside the gene matches: 4. Germline CDR1 reads SGHRS; CDR2 reads YFSETQ. The CDR3 covers 15 residues.

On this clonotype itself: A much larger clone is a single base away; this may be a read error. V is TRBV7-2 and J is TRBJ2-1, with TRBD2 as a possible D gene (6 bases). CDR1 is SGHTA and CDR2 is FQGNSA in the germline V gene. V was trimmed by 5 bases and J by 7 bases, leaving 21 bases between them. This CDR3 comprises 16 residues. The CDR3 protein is CASSLPGPAGGNEQFF. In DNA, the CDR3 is TGTGCCAGCAGCCTTCCTGGACCAGCTGGAGGGAATGAGCAGTTCTTC.

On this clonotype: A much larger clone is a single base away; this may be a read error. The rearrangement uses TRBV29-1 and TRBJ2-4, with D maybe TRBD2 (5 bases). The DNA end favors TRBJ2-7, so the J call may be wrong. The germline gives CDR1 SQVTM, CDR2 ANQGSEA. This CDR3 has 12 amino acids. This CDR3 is CSVGSLGCEQYF. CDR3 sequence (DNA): TGCAGCGTTGGCTCACTAGGATGCGAGCAGTACTTC.

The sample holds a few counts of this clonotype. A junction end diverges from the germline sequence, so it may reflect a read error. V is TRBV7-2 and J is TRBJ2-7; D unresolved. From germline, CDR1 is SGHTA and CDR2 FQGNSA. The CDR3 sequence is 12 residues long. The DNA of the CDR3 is TGTGCTAGCAGCCGTCCTAAGGGCGAGCAGTACTTC. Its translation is CASSRPKGEQYF.

This CDR3 is CASSKGKGGPYERYF. CDR3 coding DNA: TGTGCCAGCAGTAAAGGGAAAGGGGGCCCCTACGAGCGGTACTTC. The rearrangement links TRBV2 to TRBJ2-5; the match to TRBD1 covers 7 bases. This CDR3 is built from 15 residues. V lost 5 bases to trimming and J lost 13 bases; unmatched junction nucleotides: 19. CDR1 and CDR2 (germline): SNHLY, FYNNEI.

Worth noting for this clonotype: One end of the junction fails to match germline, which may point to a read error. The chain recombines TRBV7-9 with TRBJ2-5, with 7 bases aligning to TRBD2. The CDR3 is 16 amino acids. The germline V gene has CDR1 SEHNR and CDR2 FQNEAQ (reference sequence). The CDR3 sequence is CAISLYWVRAGETQYF. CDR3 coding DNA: TGTGCCATCAGCTTATATTGGGTGCGAGCGGGGGAGACCCAGTACTTC.

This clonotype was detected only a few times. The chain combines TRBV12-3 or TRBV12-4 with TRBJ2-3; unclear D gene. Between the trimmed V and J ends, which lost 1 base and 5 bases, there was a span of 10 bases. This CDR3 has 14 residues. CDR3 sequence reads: CASSLDSAGDTQYF. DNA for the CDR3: TGTGCCAGCAGTTTAGATTCTGCAGGAGATACGCAGTATTTT.

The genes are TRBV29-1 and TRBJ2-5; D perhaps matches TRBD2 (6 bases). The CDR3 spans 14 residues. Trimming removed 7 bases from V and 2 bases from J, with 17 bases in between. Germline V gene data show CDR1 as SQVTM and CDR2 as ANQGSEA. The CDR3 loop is CSAWRGQKQETQYF. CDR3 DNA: TGCAGCGCGTGGCGGGGCCAGAAACAAGAGACCCAGTACTTC.

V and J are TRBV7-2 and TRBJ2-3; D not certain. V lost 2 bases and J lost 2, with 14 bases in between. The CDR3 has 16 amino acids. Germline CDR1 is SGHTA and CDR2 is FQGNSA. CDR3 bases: TGTGCCAGCAGCTTAATTGGAGCCCGGGCCACAGATACGCAGTATTTT. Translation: CASSLIGARATDTQYF.

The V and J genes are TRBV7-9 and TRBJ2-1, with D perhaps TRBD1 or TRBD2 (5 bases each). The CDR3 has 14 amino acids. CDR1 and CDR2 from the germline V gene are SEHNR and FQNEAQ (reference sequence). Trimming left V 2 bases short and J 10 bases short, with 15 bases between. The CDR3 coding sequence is TGTGCCAGCAGCTTAACATTAACAAGGGACGAGCAGTTCTTC. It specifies CASSLTLTRDEQFF.

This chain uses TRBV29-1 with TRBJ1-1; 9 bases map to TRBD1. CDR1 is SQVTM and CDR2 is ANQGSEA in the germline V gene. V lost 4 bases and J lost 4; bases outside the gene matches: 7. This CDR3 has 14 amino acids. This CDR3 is CSVGGQGSGTEAFF. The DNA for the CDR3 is TGCAGCGTTGGTGGACAGGGGAGTGGCACTGAAGCTTTCTTT.

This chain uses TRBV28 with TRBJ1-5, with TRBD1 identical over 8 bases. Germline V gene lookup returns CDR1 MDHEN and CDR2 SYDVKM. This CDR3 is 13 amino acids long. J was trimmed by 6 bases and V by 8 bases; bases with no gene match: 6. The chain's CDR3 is CASSSGQGQPQHF. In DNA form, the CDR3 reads TGTGCCAGCTCGTCCGGACAGGGTCAGCCCCAGCATTTT.

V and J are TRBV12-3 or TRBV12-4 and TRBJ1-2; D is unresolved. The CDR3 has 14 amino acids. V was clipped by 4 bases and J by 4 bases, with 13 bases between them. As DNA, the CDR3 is TGTGCCAGCAGTTCACCGGTCCTTATCTATGGCTACACCTTC. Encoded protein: CASSSPVLIYGYTF.

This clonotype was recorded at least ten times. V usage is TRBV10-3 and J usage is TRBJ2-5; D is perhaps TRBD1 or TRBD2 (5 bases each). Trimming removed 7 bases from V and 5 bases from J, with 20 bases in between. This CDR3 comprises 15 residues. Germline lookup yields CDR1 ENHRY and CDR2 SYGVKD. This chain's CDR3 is CAIKEGIGDGETQYF. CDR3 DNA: TGTGCCATCAAAGAGGGGATCGGGGATGGGGAGACCCAGTACTTC.

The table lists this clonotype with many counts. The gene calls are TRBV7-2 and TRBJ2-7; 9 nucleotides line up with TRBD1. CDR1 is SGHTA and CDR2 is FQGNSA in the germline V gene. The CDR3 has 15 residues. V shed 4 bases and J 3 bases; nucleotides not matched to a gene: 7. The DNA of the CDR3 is TGTGCCAGCAGCTCCCGGGACAGGGTACACTACGAGCAGTACTTC. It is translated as CASSSRDRVHYEQYF.

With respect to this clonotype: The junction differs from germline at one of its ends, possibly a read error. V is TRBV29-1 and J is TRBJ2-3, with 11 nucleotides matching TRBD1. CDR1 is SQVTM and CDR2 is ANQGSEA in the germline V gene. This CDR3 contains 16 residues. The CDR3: CSVTAGTGGPTGTQYF. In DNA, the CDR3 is TGCAGCGTTACTGCCGGGACAGGGGGACCCACAGGTACGCAGTATTTT.

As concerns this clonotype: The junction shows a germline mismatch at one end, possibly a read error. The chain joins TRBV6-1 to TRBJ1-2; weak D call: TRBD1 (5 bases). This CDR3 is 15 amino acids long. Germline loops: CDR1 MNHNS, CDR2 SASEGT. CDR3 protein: CASREARAGGGGYTF. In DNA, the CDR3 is TGTGCCAGCAGGGAAGCCAGGGCCGGAGGAGGGGGCTACACCTTC.

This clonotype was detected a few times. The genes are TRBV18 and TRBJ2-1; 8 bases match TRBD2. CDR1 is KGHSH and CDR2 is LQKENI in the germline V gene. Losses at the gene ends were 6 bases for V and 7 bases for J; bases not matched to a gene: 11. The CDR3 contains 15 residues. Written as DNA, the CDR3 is TGTGCCAGCTCGTCCAGCGGGAGCCAAACGAATGAGCAGTTCTTC. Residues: CASSSSGSQTNEQFF. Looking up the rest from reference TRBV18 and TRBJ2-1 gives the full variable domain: NAGVMQNPRHLVRRRGQEARLRCSPMKGHSHVYWYRQLPEEGLKFMVYLQKENIIDESGMPKERFSAEFPKEGPSILRIQQVVRGDSAAYFCASSSSGSQTNEQFFGPGTRLTVL.

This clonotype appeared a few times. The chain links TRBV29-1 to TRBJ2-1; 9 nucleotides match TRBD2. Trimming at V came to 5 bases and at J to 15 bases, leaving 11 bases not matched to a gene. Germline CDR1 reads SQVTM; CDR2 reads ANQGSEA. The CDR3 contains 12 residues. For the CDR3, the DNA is TGCAGCGTTCTCCGAGCGGGAGGTGAGGTGTTCTTC. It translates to CSVLRAGGEVFF.

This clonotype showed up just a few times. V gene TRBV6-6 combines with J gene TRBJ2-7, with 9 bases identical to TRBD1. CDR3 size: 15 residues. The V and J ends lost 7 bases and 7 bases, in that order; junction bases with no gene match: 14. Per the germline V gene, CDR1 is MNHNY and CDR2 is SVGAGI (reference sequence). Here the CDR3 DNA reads TGTGCCAGCACCATGGACAGGGGAGCCTACAATGAGCAGTACTTC. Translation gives CASTMDRGAYNEQYF.